These T cell receptor beta chains were read from a single sample in a study of blood T cell repertoires in COVID-19. Data came from immunoSEQ multiplex PCR; TCRdb stores just in-frame clones and leaves some out. The profile shows approximately 450,000 clones, about 90% of them singletons. The sample taken for sequencing was PBMCs or T cells enriched from blood (not recorded which). The origin of the receptors is a woman aged 18 to 35 with acute COVID-19. The CDR3 runs from the conserved cysteine through the conserved F or W. Fields, in order: D gene, V gene, J gene, clone size, CDR3 protein, CDR3 DNA. A D gene is named only where the DNA matches it firmly. Size tells how often a clone was seen (once, few, many) or the class of an expanded clone, and some rows leave it out.

>NA|TRBV7-2|TRBJ2-2|NA
CASSFSEANGELFF
TGTGCCAGCAGCTTCTCCGAAGCAAACGGGGAGCTGTTTTTT
>NA|TRBV19|TRBJ2-1|NA
CASSIRRDEQFF
TGTGCCAGTAGTATAAGGCGGGATGAGCAGTTCTTC
>NA|TRBV28|TRBJ2-2|few
CASALGGSPTGELFF
TGTGCCAGCGCCTTGGGGGGATCGCCCACCGGGGAGCTGTTTTTT
>TRBD2|TRBV28|TRBJ2-7|NA
CASLAGGLRLSSYEQYF
TGTGCCAGCCTCGCGGGAGGCCTCCGTTTAAGCTCCTACGAGCAGTACTTC
>TRBD1|TRBV20-1|TRBJ1-1|NA
CSASRQGRTEAFF
TGCAGTGCTAGTAGACAGGGTAGGACTGAAGCTTTCTTT
>NA|TRBV21-1|TRBJ2-7|NA
CASSKDLPLGTEKSYEQYF
TGTGCCAGCAGCAAAGATCTGCCCCTCGGGACAGAAAAATCCTACGAGCAGTACTTC
>TRBD1|TRBV5-6|TRBJ1-1|NA
CASSRGDRGLTEAFF
TGTGCCAGCAGCCGTGGGGACAGGGGATTGACTGAAGCTTTCTTT
>TRBD1|TRBV28|TRBJ2-3|NA
CASMSGTGVTDTQYF
TGTGCCAGCATGTCCGGGACAGGGGTCACAGATACGCAGTATTTT
>NA|TRBV6-5|TRBJ2-7|NA
CASSYGTYYEQYF
TGTGCCAGCAGTTACGGGACATACTACGAGCAGTACTTC
>NA|TRBV19|TRBJ1-2|once
CASSMGRMEGYTF
TGTGCCAGTAGTATGGGCAGAATGGAAGGCTACACCTTC
>TRBD2|TRBV7-9|TRBJ2-1|NA
CASSFEGLAGPQSENEQFF
TGTGCCAGCAGCTTTGAGGGACTAGCGGGGCCTCAATCAGAGAATGAGCAGTTCTTC
>NA|TRBV19|TRBJ1-2|NA
CASSISVANYGYTF
TGTGCCAGTAGTATATCGGTGGCTAACTATGGCTACACCTTC
>TRBD1|TRBV2|TRBJ2-2|NA
CARGQGNTGELFF
TGTGCCAGGGGACAGGGGAACACCGGGGAGCTGTTTTTT
>TRBD1|TRBV10-1|TRBJ1-1|NA
CASSEHGTADAFF
TGCGCCAGCAGTGAACATGGGACAGCCGATGCTTTCTTT
>TRBD2|TRBV6-5|TRBJ2-7|once
CASGTSGGEQYF
TGTGCCAGTGGGACTAGCGGGGGGGAGCAGTACTTC
>TRBD1|TRBV11-2|TRBJ1-3|NA
CASSSRTGSFFHTIYF
TGTGCCAGCAGCTCGCGGACAGGGTCTTTTTTCCACACCATATATTTT
>TRBD1|TRBV2|TRBJ1-5|NA
CASSLDRGNQPQHF
TGTGCCAGCAGTTTGGACAGGGGTAATCAGCCCCAGCATTTT
>TRBD1|TRBV9|TRBJ1-1|NA
CASSSPGGRRDTEAFF
TGTGCCAGCAGCTCCCCAGGGGGCAGAAGGGACACTGAAGCTTTCTTT
>TRBD1|TRBV4-3|TRBJ1-2|NA
CASSQGSRGDYGYTF
TGCGCCAGCAGCCAAGGGTCCAGGGGGGACTATGGCTACACCTTC
>TRBD1|TRBV11-2|TRBJ2-5|NA
CASSLARQGNQETQYF
TGTGCCAGCAGCTTAGCCCGACAGGGGAACCAAGAGACCCAGTACTTC
>NA|TRBV5-4|TRBJ2-1|NA
CASSLWSIFYNEQFF
TGTGCCAGCAGCTTATGGAGTATATTCTACAATGAGCAGTTCTTC
>TRBD1|TRBV4-3|TRBJ1-2|NA
CASSQERQGYGYTF
TGCGCCAGCAGCCAAGAGCGACAGGGCTATGGCTACACCTTC
>NA|TRBV2|TRBJ2-3|few
CASSTRQITDTQYF
TGTGCCAGCAGTACCCGACAGATCACAGATACGCAGTATTTT
>NA|TRBV2|TRBJ1-5|NA
CASSIPIHSNQPQHF
TGTGCCAGCAGTATTCCAATTCATAGCAATCAGCCCCAGCATTTT
>NA|TRBV28|TRBJ2-7|few
CASSGDSLTYEQYF
TGTGCCAGCAGTGGGGACTCCCTCACCTACGAGCAGTACTTC
>TRBD1|TRBV27|TRBJ2-7|NA
CASSFKTGGIYEQYF
TGTGCCAGCAGTTTTAAAACAGGGGGCATCTACGAGCAGTACTTC
>NA|TRBV10-1|TRBJ1-5|NA
CAGPLGGAQPQHF
TGCGCCGGGCCCCTGGGGGGTGCCCAGCCCCAGCATTTT
>TRBD1|TRBV9|TRBJ1-2|NA
CASSGTGGAQYGYTF
TGTGCCAGCAGCGGGACAGGGGGGGCCCAGTATGGCTACACCTTC
>NA|TRBV11-3|TRBJ1-4|once
CASSSTATNEKLFF
TGTGCCAGCAGCTCGACAGCTACTAATGAAAAACTGTTTTTT
>NA|TRBV4-1|TRBJ2-1|NA
CASSQDGTSFAYNEQFF
TGCGCCAGCAGCCAAGATGGGACAAGCTTCGCCTACAATGAGCAGTTCTTC
>NA|TRBV5-1|TRBJ1-4|NA
CASTATGSDEKLFF
TGCGCCAGCACGGCCACAGGATCAGATGAAAAACTGTTTTTT
>NA|TRBV18|TRBJ1-4|NA
CASSPGRNEKLFF
TGTGCCAGCTCACCAGGGAGGAATGAAAAACTGTTTTTT
>TRBD2|TRBV28|TRBJ2-7|NA
CASTGLAGEQYF
TGTGCCAGCACCGGGCTAGCGGGCGAGCAGTACTTC
>NA|TRBV5-1|TRBJ1-2|NA
CASSWGTGAYGYTF
TGCGCCAGCAGCTGGGGAACAGGCGCCTATGGCTACACCTTC
>NA|TRBV19|TRBJ2-3|few
CASSIGQTDTQYF
TGTGCCAGTAGTATAGGGCAGACAGATACGCAGTATTTT
>NA|TRBV11-1|TRBJ2-1|once
CASSLYRVEGEQFF
TGTGCCAGCAGCTTATACAGGGTAGAGGGGGAGCAGTTCTTC
>TRBD1|TRBV18|TRBJ2-3|NA
CASSSLDRPSTDTQYF
TGTGCCAGCTCATCATTGGACAGGCCTAGCACAGATACGCAGTATTTT
>TRBD1|TRBV6-1|TRBJ1-6|NA
CASSEGRRGRLIPPLHF
TGTGCCAGCAGTGAAGGGAGGAGGGGGCGATTGATTCCACCCCTCCACTTT
>TRBD2|TRBV7-8|TRBJ2-1|NA
CASSLDWGGNNNEQFF
TGTGCCAGCAGCTTAGATTGGGGGGGGAACAACAATGAGCAGTTCTTC
>NA|TRBV13|TRBJ2-1|NA
CASSLSRVNEQFF
TGTGCCAGCAGCTTATCCAGGGTCAATGAGCAGTTCTTC
>TRBD2|TRBV19|TRBJ2-3|NA
CARAPGFVWREGSTDTQYF
TGTGCCAGAGCCCCCGGGTTTGTTTGGCGGGAGGGTAGCACAGATACGCAGTATTTT
>NA|TRBV28|TRBJ2-1|NA
CASSLWLGSGPRRYNEQFF
TGTGCCAGCAGTTTATGGCTGGGTAGCGGCCCTCGAAGGTACAATGAGCAGTTCTTC
>NA|TRBV12-2|TRBJ1-1|NA
CASRQQKPLEAFF
TGTGCAAGTCGCCAACAGAAGCCACTTGAAGCTTTCTTT
>TRBD1|TRBV27|TRBJ2-1|NA
CASTLRTGANYNEQFF
TGTGCCAGCACCTTACGGACAGGGGCAAACTACAATGAGCAGTTCTTC
>TRBD2|TRBV18|TRBJ2-7|few
CASSPLGRGGNDEQYF
TGTGCCAGCTCACCACTGGGGCGGGGGGGAAATGACGAGCAGTACTTC
>TRBD1|TRBV20-1|TRBJ1-1|once
CSARDRVGAFF
TGCAGTGCTAGGGACAGGGTCGGGGCTTTCTTT
>NA|TRBV30|TRBJ1-6|NA
CAWSVRSSNSPLHF
TGTGCCTGGAGTGTACGGTCGTCGAATTCACCCCTCCACTTT
>NA|TRBV14|TRBJ2-5|NA
CASSQLQDGETQYF
TGTGCCAGCAGCCAACTCCAGGATGGAGAGACCCAGTACTTC
>NA|TRBV28|TRBJ1-6|NA
CASSGGGEGPVLFF
TGTGCCAGCAGTGGGGGCGGGGAGGGGCCCGTACTCTTTTTT
>NA|TRBV12-2|TRBJ1-1|NA
CASRIQGQFEAFF
TGTGCAAGTCGCATACAGGGTCAATTCGAGGCTTTCTTT
>TRBD2|TRBV9|TRBJ2-7|NA
CASSPRTSGTYEQYF
TGTGCCAGCAGCCCTAGGACTAGCGGGACCTACGAGCAGTACTTC
>TRBD1|TRBV3-1/TRBV3-2|TRBJ1-4|NA
CASSPVVVAETDRARGKLFF
TGTGCCAGCAGCCCCGTAGTAGTAGCAGAGACGGACAGGGCCAGGGGAAAACTGTTTTTT
>TRBD2|TRBV3-1/TRBV3-2|TRBJ2-5|NA
CASSPGGGQETQYF
TGTGCCAGCAGTCCCGGCGGGGGTCAAGAGACCCAGTACTTC
>NA|TRBV27|TRBJ2-1|NA
CASSFAGFDNEQFF
TGTGCCAGCAGTTTCGCCGGGTTCGACAATGAGCAGTTCTTC
>NA|TRBV5-4|TRBJ1-1|NA
CASSLEGGGTEAFF
TGTGCCAGCAGCTTGGAGGGGGGAGGGACTGAAGCTTTCTTT
>TRBD1|TRBV11-2|TRBJ1-4|few
CASSIYGQGGEKLFF
TGTGCCAGCAGTATATATGGACAGGGAGGCGAAAAACTGTTTTTT
>TRBD1|TRBV6-5|TRBJ2-7|NA
CASSPTGGPHEQYF
TGTGCCAGCAGCCCGACAGGGGGCCCCCACGAGCAGTACTTC
>TRBD2|TRBV6-1|TRBJ2-1|NA
CASSEASGLSNEQFF
TGTGCCAGCAGTGAGGCTAGCGGGCTCAGCAATGAGCAGTTCTTC
>NA|TRBV5-4|TRBJ2-2|once
CASSPRGPTGELFF
TGTGCCAGCAGCCCCAGGGGACCGACCGGGGAGCTGTTTTTT